Included here is one T cell receptor (beta chain) sequence, with context. What it binds is not known. This record comes from a study of Tregs in tolerant kidney transplant recipients. On the study more broadly: CD4+CD25+CD127- cells came from approximately three-day belatacept mixed lymphocyte reactions, some with approximately five-day graft donor restimulation.

The V gene lost 3 bases and the J gene lost 4 bases, with 13 bases spanning the gap. The CDR3 has 14 residues. Germline values: CDR1 SGHVS, CDR2 FNYEAQ. This table comes from immunoSEQ multiplex PCR, and its TCRdb copy is limited to in-frame clones, with some not included. This table has roughly 40,000 clones, around 95% appearing once. General study results and limits: Tregs expanded with activated donor B cells seemed most donor-specific. Biological reproducibility was not directly addressed in this study.

The chain links TRBV7-6 to TRBJ2-7; a weak D match, TRBD2 (6 bases). The receptor's source is a human donor in good health. Sequenced input: Tregs from blood cultured with allogeneic cells. DNA for the CDR3: TGTGCCAGCAGCTTGGGGGGAGTTAATTACGAGCAGTACTTC. It yields the protein CASSLGGVNYEQYF.